The present T cell receptor beta chain was sequenced within a study of T cell responses to AZD1222 COVID-19 vaccine. The protocol was immunoSEQ multiplex PCR, while the TCRdb copy is restricted to in-frame clones and leaves out a portion. This sample has approximately 180,000 clones, with 88% found just once. Second-dose recipients at about 4 or about 12 weeks were treated as one pooled group. This CDR3 region has 11 residues. Germline V lookup: CDR1 SNHLY, CDR2 FYNNEI. About this clone itself: Its antigen is still unknown.

Findings of the study overall: The donor cohort was predominantly white British with a female majority, and clonal diversity may have been underestimated. Compared with day 0, the breadth and depth of the Spike-specific TCR repertoire rose significantly after two doses of AZD1222.

This material consisted of peripheral blood, taken 28 days after the second AZD1222 dose. This sequence joins TRBV2 and TRBJ1-1; a weak D match, TRBD1 (6 bases). The sequence came from an adult who received the AZD1222 COVID-19 vaccine. The CDR3 DNA reads TGTGGGACAGCGATGAACACTGAAGCTTTCTTT. This codes for CGTAMNTEAFF.